Listed below are T cell receptor beta chains from one sample, sequenced in a study of cytomegalovirus exposure and HLA in healthy donors. Generated by immunoSEQ multiplex PCR, the TCRdb table keeps only in-frame clones and is missing some. This repertoire shows 130,000 or so clones, roughly 79% found once; its top ten account for roughly 3%. The specimen was PBMCs. The source is a man younger than 45 in good health and CMV-seronegative. Each CDR3 is given with its conserved first and last residue. The D gene is left open where the match is weak. Rows may omit the clone size; those that give it use once, few, many or a size class.

J | V | D | size | DNA | CDR3
TRBJ1-1 | TRBV5-5 | NA | once | TGTGCCAGCAGCTTGCTAGGGAACACTGAAGCTTTCTTT | CASSLLGNTEAFF
TRBJ2-1 | TRBV28 | NA | NA | TGTGCCAGCACCTACCCCCTCCGGGACACCTACAATGAGCAGTTCTTC | CASTYPLRDTYNEQFF
TRBJ2-1 | TRBV5-4 | TRBD1 | few | TGTGCCAGCAGCCGACAGGGGGTGAATGAGCAGTTCTTC | CASSRQGVNEQFF
TRBJ1-1 | TRBV19 | NA | NA | TGTGCCAGTAGTATAGCCATGTGGAACACTGAAGCTTTCTTT | CASSIAMWNTEAFF
TRBJ1-1 | TRBV6-5 | TRBD1 | NA | TGTGCCAGTTACTCGCAGGGGGGAGGCACTGAAGCTTTCTTT | CASYSQGGGTEAFF
TRBJ1-1 | TRBV7-3 | NA | NA | TGTGCCAGCAGGCGGGGGGGGATGAACACTGAAGCTTTCTTT | CASRRGGMNTEAFF
TRBJ2-2 | TRBV5-4 | NA | once | TGTGCCAGCAGCCCCGTTGGGGCTACGAACACCGGGGAGCTGTTTTTT | CASSPVGATNTGELFF
TRBJ2-5 | TRBV21-1 | NA | NA | TGTGCCAGCAGCATAATACAAACAAAGAGGGAGACCCAGTACTTC | CASSIIQTKRETQYF
TRBJ1-5 | TRBV19 | NA | NA | TGTGCCAGTAGTATAGTCATCAATCAGCCCCAGCATTTT | CASSIVINQPQHF
TRBJ1-1 | TRBV5-1 | TRBD1 | few | TGCGCCAGCAGCTTCGGACAGGGGCAGGGGAACACTGAAGCTTTCTTT | CASSFGQGQGNTEAFF
TRBJ2-7 | TRBV25-1 | NA | NA | TGTGCCAGCAGCCGGGACATTGGGTCCGAGCAGTACTTC | CASSRDIGSEQYF
TRBJ2-7 | TRBV15 | NA | NA | TGTGCCACCAGCACAGACAGAATCCCCGACTACGAGCAGTACTTC | CATSTDRIPDYEQYF
TRBJ2-7 | TRBV5-1 | TRBD1 | NA | TGCGCCAGCAGCTACGACAGGGAAACTGCCGAGCAGTACTTC | CASSYDRETAEQYF
TRBJ2-1 | TRBV6-6 | NA | NA | TGTGCCAGCGCTACAGCCCTCTACAATGAGCAGTTCTTC | CASATALYNEQFF
TRBJ1-5 | TRBV25-1 | NA | NA | TGTGCCAGCAGTGGCGTCTCGGGGAGCAATCAGCCCCAGCATTTT | CASSGVSGSNQPQHF
TRBJ1-1 | TRBV5-1 | NA | NA | TGCGCCAGCAGCTCGCTAGTCGGTCAGAACACTGAAGCTTTCTTT | CASSSLVGQNTEAFF
TRBJ2-7 | TRBV27 | NA | NA | TGTGCCAGCAGTTCAGAAGACTACTACGAGCAGTACTTC | CASSSEDYYEQYF
TRBJ1-1 | TRBV7-2 | NA | few | TGTGCCAGCAGCTTTTCCGGGGAAACTGAAGCTTTCTTT | CASSFSGETEAFF
TRBJ1-5 | TRBV28 | NA | once | TGTGCCAGCAGTCTTGCGGATAGCAATCAGCCCCAGCATTTT | CASSLADSNQPQHF
TRBJ1-5 | TRBV28 | NA | NA | TGTGCCAGCACAATCCCAGGTCAGCCCCAGCATTTT | CASTIPGQPQHF
TRBJ2-7 | TRBV27 | NA | once | TGTGCCAGCAGTTTATCTTGGCTAGCTGAGGCCTACGAGCAGTACTTC | CASSLSWLAEAYEQYF
TRBJ2-3 | TRBV28 | NA | few | TGTGCCAGCAGTTCGGGACAAGGCACAGATACGCAGTATTTT | CASSSGQGTDTQYF
TRBJ2-2 | TRBV9 | NA | NA | TGTGCCAGCAGCGTAGGGCAGGGAGGTAACACCGGGGAGCTGTTTTTT | CASSVGQGGNTGELFF
TRBJ2-7 | TRBV7-2 | NA | once | TGTGCCAGCAGCTTGTGGGCCGGGACCTACGAGCAGTACTTC | CASSLWAGTYEQYF
TRBJ2-7 | TRBV28 | NA | NA | TGTGCCAGCGGGAGTCGGTCCTACGAGCAGTACTTC | CASGSRSYEQYF
TRBJ2-7 | TRBV27 | NA | NA | TGTGCCAGCAGTTATCGACAGTGGGAATACTTC | CASSYRQWEYF
TRBJ2-7 | TRBV6-5 | TRBD1 | NA | TGTGCCAGCAGCAGACAGGGAAGCTCCTACGAGCGGTACTTC | CASSRQGSSYERYF
TRBJ2-5 | TRBV6-5 | NA | NA | TGTGCCAGCACGGGAAACCGGATCGGGGTAGAGACCCAGTACTTC | CASTGNRIGVETQYF
TRBJ1-1 | TRBV2 | NA | few | TGTGCCAGCAGTGGGCACCTTGGGAACACTGAAGCTTTCTTT | CASSGHLGNTEAFF
TRBJ2-7 | TRBV28 | TRBD2 | NA | TGTGCCAGCAGTTCCGGAGCGGGAGGCAGCTACGAGCAGTACTTC | CASSSGAGGSYEQYF
TRBJ2-1 | TRBV5-4 | TRBD1 | NA | TGTGCCAGCAGCTTCGACCGGGACAGGGGCTGGGATGAGCAGTTCTTC | CASSFDRDRGWDEQFF
TRBJ2-5 | TRBV18 | NA | NA | TGTGCCGGCTCACCACCCCCGGGAAGACGAGAGACCCAGTACTTC | CAGSPPPGRRETQYF
TRBJ2-7 | TRBV29-1 | NA | few | TGCAGCGTTGAGGGGACAAGCCCTTACGAGCAGTACTTC | CSVEGTSPYEQYF
TRBJ2-7 | TRBV28 | TRBD1 | few | TGTGCCAGCAGCCCCGCCTCAGGGGGCGGGCAGTACTTC | CASSPASGGGQYF
TRBJ1-2 | TRBV27 | NA | NA | TGTGCCGGCAGTTCGCAGGCAACCAACTATGGCTACACCTTC | CAGSSQATNYGYTF
TRBJ2-3 | TRBV6-1 | NA | NA | TGTGCCAGCAGTGAAGCGCATCAGGGCTGGCCCCCAGATACGCAGTATTTT | CASSEAHQGWPPDTQYF
TRBJ1-5 | TRBV19 | TRBD1 | NA | TGTGCCAGTAGTATAGGGGACAGCCGGAACTGGAATCAGCCCCAGCATTTT | CASSIGDSRNWNQPQHF
TRBJ2-5 | TRBV9 | TRBD2 | NA | TGTGCCAGCAGCGTAGGGGCAGCGGGGAGAGGAGAGACCCAGTACTTC | CASSVGAAGRGETQYF
TRBJ1-1 | TRBV6-1 | NA | NA | TGTGCCAGCAGTGAAAGACCGGGTTCAATGGGGAACACTGAAGCTTTCTTT | CASSERPGSMGNTEAFF
TRBJ2-2 | TRBV7-9 | NA | NA | TGTGCCAGCAGCTTCCATTCGGGGTCAACCGGGGAGCTGTTTTTT | CASSFHSGSTGELFF
TRBJ1-1 | TRBV14 | NA | once | TGTGCCAGCAGCCAATGGGGCCTGAACACTGAAGCTTTCTTT | CASSQWGLNTEAFF